The rows below give T cell receptor beta chains drawn from one sample of a study of blood T cell repertoires in COVID-19. Clones were sequenced by immunoSEQ multiplex PCR, and TCRdb holds only the in-frame ones, with some missing. This table holds almost 35,000 clones, 88% found once. Sample: peripheral blood. The receptors shown here come from a man between 60 and 75 years old with active COVID-19. CDR3s include the opening cysteine and the closing phenylalanine or tryptophan. A D gene is named only where the DNA matches it firmly. Clone size appears in some rows only: once, few, many, or a class for an expanded clone.

>TRBD2|.|TRBJ2-7|TRBV7-8
TGTGCCAGCAGCTTAGGCCCTAGCGGGAGCGTCTACGAGCAGTACTTC
CASSLGPSGSVYEQYF
>.|.|TRBJ2-5|TRBV18
TGTGCCAGCTCACTCCTCGGGGGGCTGGAGACCCAGTACTTC
CASSLLGGLETQYF
>TRBD1|once|TRBJ1-1|TRBV3-1/TRBV3-2
TGTGCCAGCAGCCCGGGACAGGGAGGTTACACTGAAGCTTTCTTT
CASSPGQGGYTEAFF
>.|.|TRBJ2-2|TRBV11-1
TGTGCCAGCAGCTCAGCCAGCCAGGGGTTTCGATCCGGGGAGCTGTTTTTT
CASSSASQGFRSGELFF
>TRBD1|.|TRBJ2-7|TRBV15
TGTGCCACCAGCAGAGATTGGACAGGGTCCTACGAGCAGTACTTC
CATSRDWTGSYEQYF
>TRBD1|.|TRBJ1-2|TRBV6-6
TGTGCCAGCAGCCCCGGGACAGCGACTTATGGCTACACCTTC
CASSPGTATYGYTF
>TRBD2|.|TRBJ2-5|TRBV18
TGTGCCAGCTCACCGCGGACTAGCGGGGCCCAAGAGACCCAGTACTTC
CASSPRTSGAQETQYF
>.|once|TRBJ1-6|TRBV6-5
TGTGCCAGCAGTTACTCGAGGGCGTATAATTCACCCCTCCACTTT
CASSYSRAYNSPLHF
>.|.|TRBJ1-2|TRBV6-5
TGTGCCAGCAGTTACTCGGGGACATCCTCCTTCTATGGCTACACCTTC
CASSYSGTSSFYGYTF
>.|.|TRBJ2-7|TRBV19
TGTGCCAGTAGTGCCCCCGGGATCCGGGGAACCGAGCAGTACTTC
CASSAPGIRGTEQYF
>.|few|TRBJ1-6|TRBV3-1/TRBV3-2
TGTGCCAGCAGCCTGGAGATACAGGGAGATTCACCCCTCCACTTT
CASSLEIQGDSPLHF
>.|.|TRBJ1-1|TRBV5-4
TGTGCCAGCAGCCCATCACAGGGAAACACTGAAGCTTTCTTT
CASSPSQGNTEAFF
>TRBD1|.|TRBJ1-1|TRBV7-2
TGTGCCAGCAGCTTCGGGGGACAGGTCGGAGGTGAAGCTTTCTTT
CASSFGGQVGGEAFF
>TRBD2|.|TRBJ2-2|TRBV9
TGTGCCAGCAGCGTTGGCGGGAGGGTGGCCGGGGAGCTGTTTTTT
CASSVGGRVAGELFF
>.|.|TRBJ2-2|TRBV6-4
TGTGCCAGCAGAAAGATGCTGGGAGGCGACACCGGGGAGCTGTTTTTT
CASRKMLGGDTGELFF
>TRBD1|once|TRBJ1-2|TRBV6-6
TGTGCCAGCAGTCCGATCCGGACAGGGGACTATGGCTACACCTTC
CASSPIRTGDYGYTF
>.|.|TRBJ2-5|TRBV5-6
TGTGCCAGCAGCATTTCAGGGGGGCTTCAGGAGACCCAGTACTTC
CASSISGGLQETQYF
>.|few|TRBJ2-6|TRBV7-9
TGTGCCAGCAGCTTGGGGGGAGCGGTCTCTGGGGCCAACGTCCTGACTTTC
CASSLGGAVSGANVLTF
>TRBD1|.|TRBJ2-1|TRBV4-1
TGCGCCAGCAGGATAATCACAGGGGGCAGTGAGCAGTTCTTC
CASRIITGGSEQFF
>TRBD1|.|TRBJ1-5|TRBV5-6
TGTGCCAGCAGTATGGGACAGGGGATCTATCAGCCCCAGCATTTT
CASSMGQGIYQPQHF
>TRBD1|.|TRBJ1-2|TRBV6-7
TGTGCCAGCAGTGCCTCAGTAGGGACAGGGGGGGGCTACACCTTC
CASSASVGTGGGYTF
>TRBD1|.|TRBJ2-1|TRBV11-3
TGTGCCAGCAGCTCAGGCCTAGGACAGGGGGGCAATGAGCAGTTCTTC
CASSSGLGQGGNEQFF
>TRBD1|.|TRBJ1-5|TRBV19
TGTGCCAGTAGTCATCCGACAGGGCCGGGTCAGCCCCAGCATTTT
CASSHPTGPGQPQHF
>TRBD1|.|TRBJ2-7|TRBV3-1/TRBV3-2
TGTGCCAGCAGCCAAGTGGGGCCAGGGGGTTACTCCTACGAGCAGTACTTC
CASSQVGPGGYSYEQYF
>.|once|TRBJ1-2|TRBV6-1
TGTGCCAGCAGTGAAGTTCTTAACCGGGGAGGGGTCTATGGCTACACCTTC
CASSEVLNRGGVYGYTF
>TRBD1|.|TRBJ2-3|TRBV3-1/TRBV3-2
TGTGCCAGCAGCCAACGTCGGACAGGCTCGAGGACAGATACGCAGTATTTT
CASSQRRTGSRTDTQYF
>.|few|TRBJ2-4|TRBV3-1/TRBV3-2
TGTGCCAGCAGCCACCGGACAGAAAACATTCAGTACTTC
CASSHRTENIQYF